This T cell receptor (beta chain) was identified during a study of shared clonotypes between healthy human individuals. Study conclusions and caveats: There were few donors, and this limited the genetic and exposure-history diversity represented. Across a few donors, naive CD4 shared roughly 5%, naive CD8 over 3%, memory CD4 roughly 2.1%, memory CD8 about 0.4%.

Original processing notes: ImmunoSEQ supplied junction-only sequences lacking quality scores, so filtering was different. Libraries were prepared by immunoSEQ multiplex PCR; TCRdb keeps only in-frame clonotypes and omits some of them. D and trimming come from the DNA, and the V and J calls and clone size come from that table. The table shows about 180,000 clones, with 90% to 95% occurring only once. Comments on this clone: The antigen is not known.

The sequence derives from a woman in her twenties or thirties in good health. Sequenced input: naive CD4+ T cells sorted from blood. Sample subset: CD45RA+ positively selected.

The CDR3 sequence: CASSLGGRLLNTGELFF. CDR3 sequence (DNA): TGTGCCAGCAGCTTGGGGGGTCGACTCCTAAACACCGGGGAGCTGTTTTTT. The chain couples TRBV5-8 to TRBJ2-2; no clear D. The V end was cut by 0 bases, the J end by 2 bases, with 14 bases between. There are 17 residues in the CDR3. Germline assignment: CDR1 SGHTS and CDR2 YDEGEE.